This T cell receptor (beta chain) stems from a study of response to subunit inactivated influenza vaccine listed by TCRdb under 2018. About the investigation overall: Deep quantitative T cell receptor repertoire profiling was used in the study to track responses to a trivalent subunit inactivated influenza vaccine. What the authors observed across the whole study: The authors suggested that each seasonal influenza vaccination may recruit only a limited number of new T cells.

Points on this clonotype: Its antigen is not yet known. Base qualities were left out, and no much larger clone turns up one base away.

From the cysteine up to the phenylalanine, the CDR3 has a length of 14 residues. Here the CDR3 DNA is all that survives: 42 bases in frame from base 1. The V end gives up 7 bases and the J end 1 base, leaving 4 bases in the junction not matched to a gene. CDR1 and CDR2 are drawn from the germline V gene (reference sequence): SEHNR, FQNEAQ. The method behind the library was RT-PCR. Sequencing took place on an Illumina HiSeq 2500. TCRdb reran the public reads through fastp at Q25 and MiXCR, keeping productive beta chains. Rows with one shared CDR3 protein collapse into an entry with the most common genes and DNA. In all, the sample holds some 850,000 distinct CDR3 sequences, and about 18% of those were seen once. The top ten clonotypes cover approximately 10% of the sample.

The chain uses TRBV7-9 and TRBJ2-5, with 9 middle bases fitting TRBD1. The source of this sequence is a man aged 45-60 years who received an inactivated influenza vaccine. Donor details come from another sample of the same person, matched by shared clones. Sequencing was performed on PBMCs from blood, taken more than 4 days after vaccination. This receptor carries the CDR3 CASNSGQGQETQYF. The DNA reads as follows: TGTGCCAGCAACTCGGGACAGGGCCAAGAGACCCAGTACTTC.